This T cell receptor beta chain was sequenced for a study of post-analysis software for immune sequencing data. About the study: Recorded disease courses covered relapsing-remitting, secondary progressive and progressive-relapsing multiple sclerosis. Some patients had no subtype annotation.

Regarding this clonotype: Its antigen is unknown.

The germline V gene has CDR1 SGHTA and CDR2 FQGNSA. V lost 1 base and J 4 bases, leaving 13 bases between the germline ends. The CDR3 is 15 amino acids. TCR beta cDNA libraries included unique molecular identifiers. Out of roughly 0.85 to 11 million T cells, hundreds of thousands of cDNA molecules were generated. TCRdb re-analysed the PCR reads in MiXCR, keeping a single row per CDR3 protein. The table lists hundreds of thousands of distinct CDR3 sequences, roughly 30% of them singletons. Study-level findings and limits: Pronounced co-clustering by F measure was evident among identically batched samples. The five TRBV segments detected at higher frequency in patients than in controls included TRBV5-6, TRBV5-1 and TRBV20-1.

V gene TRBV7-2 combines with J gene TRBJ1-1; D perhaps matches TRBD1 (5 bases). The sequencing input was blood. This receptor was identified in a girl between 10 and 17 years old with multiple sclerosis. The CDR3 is CASSLDSGVGTEAFF. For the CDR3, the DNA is TGTGCCAGCAGCTTAGACTCGGGGGTTGGCACTGAAGCTTTCTTT.